The 29 T cell receptor beta chains presented below share a single source sample, sequenced in a study of post-analysis software for immune sequencing data. Findings of the study overall: In patients, five or six TRBV segments were more frequent than in controls, with TRBV5-6, TRBV5-1 and TRBV20-1 among them.

What these receptors recognize is not known. Every TCR beta cDNA library bore unique molecular identifiers. Each CDR3 protein gets one entry after TCRdb re-called the PCR reads with MiXCR. The table shows about 200,000 distinct CDR3 sequences, with 29% occurring only once. The source material was blood. The receptors stem from a girl aged 2-17 years with multiple sclerosis.

CDR3 nucleotides: TGTGCCAGCAGCCAAGAGACCGATTCACCCCTCCACTTT. Protein: CASSQETDSPLHF. The chain is built from TRBV4-2 and TRBJ1-6; D uncertain. The CDR3 totals 13 residues. Trimming took off 0 bases at V and 8 bases at J, with 5 bases between the two ends. From germline, CDR1 is LGHNA and CDR2 YNFKEQ.

Points on this clonotype: One junction end disagrees with the germline gene, perhaps due to a read error. V usage is TRBV12-3 or TRBV12-4 and J usage is TRBJ2-5, with D perhaps TRBD1 or TRBD2 (5 bases each). This CDR3 has 15 amino acids. The CDR3 loop reads CASSFRMAGREIQYF. CDR3 coding DNA: TGTGCCAGCAGTTTCCGAATGGCAGGGAGAGAGATCCAGTACTTC.

The chain combines TRBV20-1 with TRBJ1-2; D perhaps matches TRBD1 (6 bases). CDR1 is DFQATT and CDR2 is SNEGSKA in the germline V gene (reference sequence). The CDR3 consists of 16 residues. The ends were cut back, 3 bases at V and 2 bases at J, with 19 bases in the middle. In DNA form, the CDR3 reads TGCAGTGCTAGTAGAACCGGGGCAGGGACAAACTATGGCTACACCTTC. Amino acids: CSASRTGAGTNYGYTF.

The rearrangement links TRBV4-1 to TRBJ2-3; no reliable D call. CDR1 MGHRA and CDR2 YSYEKL come from the germline V gene. The CDR3 is 17 residues long. The V end was cut by 3 bases, the J end by 7 bases, with 23 bases between. This CDR3 reads CASSQSAGPRSLYTQYF. The CDR3 region has the DNA TGCGCCAGCAGCCAGTCCGCAGGTCCGAGGAGTCTGTATACGCAGTATTTT.

As regards this clonotype: This may arise from a read error, as a much more abundant clone is one base away. The chain recombines TRBV19 with TRBJ2-5, with D tentatively TRBD2 (5 bases). This CDR3 contains 13 residues. CDR1 is LNHDA and CDR2 is SQIVND in the germline V gene (reference sequence). CDR3 sequence (DNA): TGTGCCAGTAGTAGAGAGGGCCAAGAGATCCAGTACTTC. Amino acid sequence: CASSREGQEIQYF.

The rearrangement links TRBV6-5 to TRBJ1-1; 9 bases map to TRBD1. After removal of 6 bases from V and 0 bases from J, the junction contained 5 bases not matched to a gene. CDR1 is MNHEY and CDR2 is SVGAGI in the germline V gene. This CDR3 contains 15 residues. CDR3: CASRPQGAVNTEAFF. In DNA form, the CDR3 reads TGTGCCAGCAGACCACAGGGGGCGGTGAACACTGAAGCTTTCTTT.

The chain combines TRBV5-1 with TRBJ2-5; 9 nucleotides match TRBD1. The DNA matches TRBJ2-7 better at its end, which makes the J call doubtful. Germline CDR1 and CDR2: SGHRS and YFSETQ. CDR3 length equals 13 residues. This CDR3 is CASSGQGGAEQYF. The CDR3 nucleotides are TGCGCCAGTTCGGGACAGGGAGGCGCCGAGCAGTACTTC.

This rearrangement joins TRBV7-6 to TRBJ2-5; D tentatively fits TRBD1 or TRBD2 (5 bases each). Germline-derived CDR1 and CDR2 are SGHVS and FNYEAQ. Trimming removed 5 bases from V and 9 bases from J, with 25 bases in between. This CDR3 is 16 amino acids long. CDR3 coding DNA: TGTGCCAGCAGCCCAGACGAGGTGCGGCCCCGAGGGGCCCAGTACTTC. This codes for CASSPDEVRPRGAQYF.

This clonotype was detected ten times or more. V and J are TRBV7-9 and TRBJ2-3; TRBD1 matches at 7 bases. This CDR3 is 15 amino acids long. Germline V lookup: CDR1 SEHNR, CDR2 FQNEAQ (reference sequence). V shed 2 bases and J 0 bases; nucleotides not matched to a gene: 2. In DNA, the CDR3 is TGTGCCAGCAGCTTAACACAGGGGAGCACAGATACGCAGTATTTT. It specifies CASSLTQGSTDTQYF.

This chain joins TRBV15 and TRBJ2-1; the match to TRBD2 covers 7 bases. With V trimmed by 0 bases and J by 7 bases, 9 bases remained unmatched. Germline V gene lookup returns CDR1 LNHNV and CDR2 YYDKDF (reference sequence). This CDR3 is 16 amino acids long. The CDR3 sequence is CATSRDPLAYKNEQFF. CDR3 nucleotides: TGTGCCACCAGCAGAGATCCACTAGCGTATAAAAATGAGCAGTTCTTC.

A few counts support this clonotype. V and J are TRBV11-2 and TRBJ1-2; D is perhaps TRBD1 (5 bases). The CDR3 runs to 15 residues. V lost 0 bases and J lost 7, with 15 bases in between. CDR1 is SGHAT, CDR2 FQNNGV, per germline. CDR3 residues: CASSLDQGSLRGYTF. The CDR3 nucleotides are TGTGCCAGCAGCTTAGATCAGGGATCCCTTCGTGGCTACACCTTC.

The sample holds many counts of this clonotype. The chain links TRBV12-3 or TRBV12-4 to TRBJ2-3; no clear D gene. CDR3 length equals 13 residues. Trimming shortened V by 3 bases and J by 2 bases, and 6 bases separated the two germline ends. In DNA form, the CDR3 reads TGTGCCAGCAGTTTGCGCTTCACAGATACGCAGTATTTT. Protein: CASSLRFTDTQYF.

This rearrangement joins TRBV20-1 to TRBJ2-7, with unresolved D. The DNA end lines up better with TRBJ2-5; the J call may be wrong. The CDR3 length is 11 residues. The germline CDR1 and CDR2 sequences are DFQATT and SNEGSKA (reference sequence). CDR3 in DNA: TGCAGTGCCTCTATTGGGGAGACCCAGTACTTC. It codes for CSASIGETQYF.

This clonotype was counted many times. This rearrangement joins TRBV6-5 to TRBJ1-1; possibly TRBD1 for D (5 bases). V dropped 2 bases and J dropped 8 bases, with 9 bases sitting between them. From germline, CDR1 is MNHEY and CDR2 SVGAGI. The CDR3 runs 12 residues. The CDR3 DNA reads TGTGCCAGCAGTTACGGACACAAGGAAGCTTTCTTT. It translates to CASSYGHKEAFF.

The sample holds a few counts of this clonotype. The chain employs TRBV29-1 and TRBJ1-3; 8 nucleotides match TRBD1. V lost 0 bases, J lost 0 bases, and 4 bases stayed unmatched. Germline assignment: CDR1 SQVTM and CDR2 ANQGSEA. This CDR3 region has 16 residues. The CDR3 here is CSVEDDRGFSGNTIYF. The CDR3 DNA reads as TGCAGCGTTGAAGATGACAGGGGTTTCTCTGGAAACACCATATATTTT.

This clonotype has more than one count but fewer than ten. This chain connects TRBV3-1 to TRBJ1-6; TRBD1 might be the D (5 bases). Trimming pared 0 bases from V and 11 bases from J, leaving 14 bases between. Germline V lookup: CDR1 LGHDT, CDR2 YNNKEL (reference sequence). This CDR3 region has 15 residues. CDR3 sequence reads: CASSQDGGWATPLHF. As DNA, the CDR3 is TGTGCCAGCAGCCAAGACGGGGGGTGGGCGACACCCCTCCACTTT.

This clonotype occurred a few times. The chain uses TRBV28 and TRBJ2-3; D remains ambiguous. The CDR3 contains 12 residues. The germline CDR1 and CDR2 sequences are MDHEN and SYDVKM. V lost 1 base and J lost 8, with 7 bases in between. The CDR3 sequence: CASSLLLPTQYF. The CDR3 DNA reads as TGTGCCAGCAGTTTATTGCTCCCTACGCAGTATTTT.

Ten or more counts support this clonotype. The V call is TRBV29-1, the J call TRBJ2-1; TRBD2 matches at 9 bases. V shed 6 bases, J shed 0 bases, and the junction held 3 bases outside the gene matches. The CDR3 covers 14 residues. The V gene's germline CDR1 is SQVTM and CDR2 ANQGSEA. This chain's CDR3 is CSVLAGVSYNEQFF. CDR3 nucleotide sequence: TGCAGCGTCTTAGCGGGAGTCTCCTACAATGAGCAGTTCTTC.

This clonotype has only a few counts. J is TRBJ1-1 and V is TRBV19; a possible D gene is TRBD1 (5 bases). The CDR3 is 17 residues long. Germline V gene data show CDR1 as LNHDA and CDR2 as SQIVND (reference sequence). V lost 3 bases and J 0 bases, leaving 17 bases between the germline ends. The CDR3 DNA reads as TGTGCCAGTAGTATTGGGTCAACAGGTCGCATGAACACTGAAGCTTTCTTT. Its translation is CASSIGSTGRMNTEAFF.

This clonotype occurred a few times. A read error may be the cause here, since a much bigger clone is one base away. This chain links TRBV20-1 with TRBJ2-1; 8 bases match TRBD2. Germline trimming cut 2 bases from V and 3 bases from J; bases unmatched to any gene: 3. The germline gives CDR1 DFQATT, CDR2 SNEGSKA (reference sequence). The CDR3 loop spans 14 amino acids. The CDR3 spells CSARRAGVYNEQFF. CDR3 in DNA: TGCAGTGCTAGACGAGCGGGAGTCTACAATGAGCAGTTCTTC.

This clonotype has at least ten counts. The chain links TRBV20-1 to TRBJ2-5; 9 positions agree with TRBD1. Losses at the gene ends were 0 bases for V and 2 bases for J; bases not matched to a gene: 4. The V gene's germline CDR1 is DFQATT and CDR2 SNEGSKA (reference sequence). This CDR3 is built from 15 residues. CDR3 DNA sequence: TGCAGTGCTAGAGAAGGGACAGGGTGGCAAGAGACCCAGTACTTC. Translating it yields CSAREGTGWQETQYF.

This clonotype occurred many times. The chain joins TRBV20-1 to TRBJ2-7; the D gene could be TRBD1 or TRBD2 (5 bases each). The CDR3 runs 14 residues. Germline V gene data show CDR1 as DFQATT and CDR2 as SNEGSKA (reference sequence). Trimming stripped 6 bases from V and 0 bases from J, with 15 bases between. The CDR3 bases are TGCAGTGCCAGGGACGGGACCTCCTCCTACGAGCAGTACTTC. It yields the protein CSARDGTSSYEQYF.

This clonotype occurred many times. The chain combines TRBV20-1 with TRBJ2-3; tentatively, D is TRBD2 (5 bases). V was shortened by 0 bases and J by 1 base, with 11 bases between the two germline ends. The CDR3 extends over 15 amino acids. Germline-derived CDR1 and CDR2 are DFQATT and SNEGSKA (reference sequence). DNA for the CDR3: TGCAGTGCTAGAGATAGGCGTAGCGGCACAGATACGCAGTATTTT. Protein: CSARDRRSGTDTQYF.

The V gene is TRBV6-5, the J gene TRBJ2-4, with D perhaps TRBD1 (6 bases). The tail of the sequence fits TRBJ2-7 better, so the J call may be wrong. This CDR3 spans 15 amino acids. Germline lookup yields CDR1 MNHEY and CDR2 SVGAGI. The CDR3 reads CASSYSRDTNYEQYF. CDR3 DNA: TGTGCCAGCAGTTACTCGAGGGACACGAACTACGAGCAGTACTTC.

This clonotype was observed many times. This chain links TRBV7-9 with TRBJ2-7; 9 positions agree with TRBD1. This CDR3 region has 15 residues. Trimming at V came to 4 bases and at J to 3 bases, leaving 7 bases not matched to a gene. The germline gives CDR1 SEHNR, CDR2 FQNEAQ (reference sequence). Written as DNA, the CDR3 is TGTGCCAGCAGCTCAGAGGACAGGGGAATCTACGAGCAGTACTTC. Its translation is CASSSEDRGIYEQYF.

The chain has TRBV7-2 and TRBJ2-5, with 8 bases aligning to TRBD2. The length of the CDR3 is 15 residues. CDR1 and CDR2 from the germline V gene are SGHTA and FQGNSA. J gave up 2 bases and V 6 bases, and 8 bases lay outside the gene matches. CDR3 sequence reads: CASSLSGALQETQYF. The CDR3 DNA reads as TGTGCCAGCAGTCTTAGCGGGGCGCTTCAAGAGACCCAGTACTTC.

This clonotype was seen more than once but under ten times. This sequence joins TRBV29-1 and TRBJ2-7, with 7 bases fitting TRBD2. This CDR3 comprises 16 residues. V gave up 6 bases and J gave up 0 bases; unmatched junction bases: 14. Per germline, CDR1 SQVTM and CDR2 ANQGSEA. The CDR3 nucleotides are TGCAGCGTCGGACTAACGGGAGGTACCAGCTCCTACGAGCAGTACTTC. Translating gives CSVGLTGGTSSYEQYF.

This clonotype has a handful of counts. J is TRBJ1-1 and V is TRBV12-3 or TRBV12-4; D gene unclear. The germline V and J ends were trimmed by 1 base and 1 base, with 10 bases remaining between them. The CDR3 has 15 residues. The CDR3 DNA sequence: TGTGCCAGCAGTTTAGGCGGCCAACGGAACACTGAAGCTTTCTTT. This gives the protein CASSLGGQRNTEAFF.

This clonotype came up a few times. The chain links TRBV10-3 to TRBJ1-1, with D possibly TRBD1 on 5 matching bases. V dropped 0 bases and J dropped 0 bases, with 8 bases sitting between them. Germline V gene data show CDR1 as ENHRY and CDR2 as SYGVKD. CDR3 length: 15 residues. The CDR3 spells CAISESIGVNTEAFF. In DNA form, the CDR3 reads TGTGCCATCAGTGAGTCGATAGGGGTGAACACTGAAGCTTTCTTT.